The subject of this entry is one TCR beta chain. What it recognizes is unknown. The data belong to a study of T-cell memory formation after mild COVID-19. General observations from the study: Mainly CM and EM harbored the contracting CD4+ clones; mainly EMRA harbored the CD8+ ones.

MiXCR was run by TCRdb on the 5' RACE reads, yielding one entry per CDR3 protein. The sample lists 470,000 or so distinct CDR3 sequences; 20% to 25% were seen once. The V segment lost 7 bases and the J segment 0 bases; nucleotides outside the gene matches: 24. CDR3 length equals 20 residues. This sequence originates from an adult woman who had mild COVID-19 (a few samples of this study predate the infection). Cell type and time point are not known. The sequenced sample was PBMCs or a T cell subset sorted from them (not recorded which). The chain couples TRBV12-3 or TRBV12-4 to TRBJ2-7; 7 bases align to TRBD1. This chain's CDR3 is CASTLRKHYTNRGSSYEQYF. The CDR3 DNA sequence: TGTGCCAGCACCCTGAGAAAACATTATACGAACAGGGGAAGCTCCTACGAGCAGTACTTC.